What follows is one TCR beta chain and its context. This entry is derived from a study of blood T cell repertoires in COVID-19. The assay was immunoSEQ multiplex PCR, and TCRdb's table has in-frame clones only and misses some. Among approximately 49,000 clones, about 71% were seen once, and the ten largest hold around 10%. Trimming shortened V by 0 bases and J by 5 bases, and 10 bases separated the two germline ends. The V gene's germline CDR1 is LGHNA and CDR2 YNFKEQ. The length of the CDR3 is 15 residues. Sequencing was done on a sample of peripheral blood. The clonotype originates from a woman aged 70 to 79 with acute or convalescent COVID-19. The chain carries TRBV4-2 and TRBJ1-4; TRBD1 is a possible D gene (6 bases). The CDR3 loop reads CASSQDWTDNEKLFF. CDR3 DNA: TGTGCCAGCAGCCAAGATTGGACAGACAATGAAAAACTGTTTTTT.